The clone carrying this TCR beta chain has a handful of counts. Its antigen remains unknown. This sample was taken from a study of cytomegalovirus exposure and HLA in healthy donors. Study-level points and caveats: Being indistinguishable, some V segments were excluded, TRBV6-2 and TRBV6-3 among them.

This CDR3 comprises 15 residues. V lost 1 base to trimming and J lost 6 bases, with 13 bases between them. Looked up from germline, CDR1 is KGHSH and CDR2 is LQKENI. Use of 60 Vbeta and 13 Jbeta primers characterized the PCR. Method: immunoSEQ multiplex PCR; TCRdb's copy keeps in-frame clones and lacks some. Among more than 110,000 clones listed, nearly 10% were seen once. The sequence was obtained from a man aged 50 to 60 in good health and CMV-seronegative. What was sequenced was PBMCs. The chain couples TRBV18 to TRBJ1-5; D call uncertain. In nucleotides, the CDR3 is TGTGCCAGCTCACCACGATCCGCGGAGGGTCAGCCCCAGCATTTT. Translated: CASSPRSAEGQPQHF.